This T cell receptor beta chain was recovered during a study of shared clonotypes between healthy human individuals. Overall study results and limits: Shared clonotypes: about 4.6% naive CD4, approximately 3.4% naive CD8, 2.3% memory CD4, about 0.4% memory CD8.

Partitioning of CD4+ cells yielded a CD45RA+ naive subset and a CD45RA-negative memory subset. Worth noting for this clone: What it recognizes is unknown.

Data came from immunoSEQ multiplex PCR; TCRdb stores just in-frame clones and leaves some out. The table lists 900,000 to 1,200,000 clones, 70% to 80% of them singletons. Trimming took 5 bases from V and 0 from J, leaving 11 bases between them. Germline CDR1 reads LNHDA; CDR2 reads SQIVND (reference sequence). CDR3 length equals 14 residues. This TCR derives from a man aged 18 to 30 in good health. Some clones in this sample may be carry-over from other donors' samples. Sequencing used memory CD4+ T cells from PBMCs. Regarding subset: CD45RA-negative fraction. The chain recombines TRBV19 with TRBJ2-7; maybe TRBD2 (5 bases). CDR3 region: CASSRERSSYEQYF. The CDR3 DNA sequence: TGTGCCAGTAGTCGCGAGCGGAGCTCCTACGAGCAGTACTTC.